This T cell receptor (beta chain) was sequenced in a study of molecular identifiers for immune sequencing clone quantification (dated by TCRdb to the late 2010s). Background for the entire study: For a replicate experiment, RNA from approximately 20,000 or 98,000 naive CD8 T cells was divided into five aliquots, and four of the five aliquots were sequenced. This methods study used CD8 T cells to benchmark TCR RNA copy counting and molecular-identifier clustering-based TCR repertoire sequencing (MIDCIRS). General findings and caveats noted by the study authors: Even against a background of one million naive CD8 T cells, spiked-in Jurkat TCR RNA amounting to a single cell's worth was reported to be detectable. Around 2.8 recovered TCR RNA copies per cell were obtained by modeling, versus roughly 9.7 by digital PCR, implying a capture efficiency of 30% to 35%. The sizes of highly expanded clones could end up underestimated when identical TCR molecules share a barcode. The naive libraries included spiked-in Jurkat TCR RNA (about nine copies' worth), and this RNA is not part of the donor repertoire. Clones above 20 RNA copies held over 99% of molecules in CMV-specific effector cells but under 1% in naive cells. When barcode sub-clustering was omitted, TCR diversity was inflated by chimeric consensus sequences, with chimeras reaching as high as 47%.

The library came from PCR. For sequencing, an Illumina HiSeq 4000 was employed. Preparation of bulk TCR libraries followed a previously described approach, with the TCR primers listed in Table S5. The Qiagen AllPrep DNA/RNA kit was used to purify total RNA. Before any analysis, reads coming from multiple sequencing runs of the same library were combined into one pool. The authors processed their data as follows. Reads were retained only if an exact TCR constant sequence was present, and the retained reads were trimmed to 150 nt and grouped according to their 12-nt molecular barcodes. Reads inside each barcode group were sub-clustered using a 15% Levenshtein threshold, and a quality-weighted consensus sequence was constructed for each RNA molecule. Non-functional sequences were removed, as were lower-count sequences one edit away from another. Based on fitting two negative binomial distributions, any barcode sub-cluster with under 20% of the maximum read count was discarded. TCRdb cleaned the public reads at Q25 with fastp, built clones with MiXCR and kept in-frame beta chains. CDR3 protein sequences are deduplicated, and each keeps its most common genes and DNA. The V and J calls and clone size come from TCRdb's table, not from the authors' own analysis. The sample yields about half a million distinct CDR3 sequences; about a fifth were counted once. The ten most abundant clones make up about 0.78% of the sample.

CDR1 SGHRS and CDR2 YFSETQ are derived from the germline V gene. From its cysteine to its phenylalanine, the CDR3 spans 14 amino acids. The entry retains the CDR3 DNA only, 42 bases that are in frame from base 1. A distance of 11 bases separates the germline ends of V and J, which lose 4 bases and 0 bases respectively. Libraries of naive CD8 T cells were generated from roughly 21,000 to 960,000 sorted cells, with 10%, 30% or 50% of the purified RNA used. Naive CD8 T cells were FACS-sorted as CD8+CD4-CCR7+CD45RA+ on a BD FACSAria II into RLT Plus buffer. Detection sensitivity was tested by spiking Jurkat RNA equal to roughly 9 TCR copies' worth into samples containing 20,000-1,000,000 naive CD8 T cells. Enrichment of CD8 T cells was done with RosetteSep CD8+ T Cell Enrichment Cocktail plus Ficoll-Paque, and ACK red cell lysis came afterward. In its sample, this clonotype was seen a few times. Its antigen remains undetermined. Base-call qualities are not available, and no considerably larger clone is one nucleotide away.

This clonotype was sampled from a human donor in good health. Some libraries in this study had Jurkat cell RNA spiked in. Recombination connected TRBV5-1 to TRBJ2-7, with no confidently assigned D gene. The sample taken for sequencing was naive CD8+ T cells from blood, with Jurkat cell RNA spiked in. Read against the paper, the sample's cell subset or site label means: FACS-sorted CD8+CD4-CCR7+CD45RA+ naive T cells. The nucleotides are TGCGCCAGCAGCGAAAAAGTCAACTCCTACGAGCAGTACTTC. This codes for CASSEKVNSYEQYF. The CDR3 plus the reference TRBV5-1 and TRBJ2-7 genes for the other parts give the full variable domain: KAGVTQTPRYLIKTRGQQVTLSCSPISGHRSVSWYQQTPGQGLQFLFEYFSETQRNKGNFPGRFSGRQFSNSRSEMNVSTLELGDSALYLCASSEKVNSYEQYFGPGTRLTVT.